A single sample gave rise to the 24 T cell receptor beta chains below, sequenced in a study of blood T cells in healthy people across ages. A second PCR, run for roughly 7 to 12 cycles, used a sample-barcoded 5' primer plus a J-beta primer mix. TCRdb passed the 5' RACE reads through MiXCR, listing each CDR3 protein once. Among about 290,000 distinct CDR3 sequences listed, roughly a quarter were seen once. The sequenced material came from blood. These receptor sequences come from a woman in her 70s in good health.

This clonotype was seen more than once but under ten times. This rearrangement joins TRBV11-2 to TRBJ2-7; perhaps D is TRBD1 or TRBD2 (5 bases each). This CDR3 comprises 14 residues. Per the germline V gene, CDR1 is SGHAT and CDR2 is FQNNGV. With 4 bases removed from V and 2 bases from J, the gap between germline ends came to 12 bases. The CDR3: CASSSRDGAYEQYF. Here the CDR3 DNA reads TGTGCCAGCAGCTCCAGGGACGGAGCCTACGAGCAGTACTTC.

There are a few counts of this clonotype. The V call is TRBV6-2 or TRBV6-3, the J call TRBJ2-4; D might be TRBD1 or TRBD2, each matching 5 bases. The CDR3 is 16 residues long. V shed 6 bases and J shed 0 bases, with 15 bases lying between them. Germline V lookup: CDR1 MNHEY, CDR2 SVGEGT. CDR3 in DNA: TGTGCCAGCAGGGGACCTGACACCATAGCCAAAAACATTCAGTACTTC. Protein product: CASRGPDTIAKNIQYF.

Turning to this clonotype: The missing conserved phenylalanine or tryptophan at the end of this CDR3 makes a read error likely. This chain uses TRBV6-6 with TRBJ2-1; D may match TRBD1 or TRBD2 (5 bases each). The CDR3 sequence is 15 residues long. The V end was cut by 6 bases, the J end by 0 bases, with 12 bases between. Germline CDR1 is MNHNY and CDR2 is SVGAGI (reference sequence). The CDR3 nucleotides read TGTGCCAGCAGCCGGGGCCGAAGCTCCTACAATGAGCAGTTCCTC. Translation gives CASSRGRSSYNEQFL.

This sequence joins TRBV5-1 and TRBJ2-2; no firm D call. The CDR3 loop spans 14 amino acids. Germline loops: CDR1 SGHRS, CDR2 YFSETQ. Trimming removed 0 bases from V and 5 bases from J, with 8 bases in between. The CDR3: CASSLDFKTGELFF. The CDR3 DNA reads as TGCGCCAGCAGCTTGGACTTTAAAACCGGGGAGCTGTTTTTT.

CDR3 loop: CSANGMDSAGNTIYF. CDR3 nucleotides: TGCAGTGCTAACGGGATGGACTCGGCTGGAAACACCATATATTTT. The chain joins TRBV20-1 to TRBJ1-3; D uncertain. The CDR3 is 15 amino acids. V lost 4 bases and J lost 2, with 15 bases in between. CDR1 is DFQATT and CDR2 is SNEGSKA in the germline V gene (reference sequence).

This chain uses TRBV29-1 with TRBJ2-1; no clear D gene. The germline gives CDR1 SQVTM, CDR2 ANQGSEA. V was clipped by 7 bases and J by 2 bases, with 18 bases between them. This CDR3 region has 15 residues. The CDR3: CSALITSSPYNEQFF. CDR3 bases: TGCAGCGCTCTTATTACTTCATCCCCCTACAATGAGCAGTTCTTC.

J is TRBJ2-1 and V is TRBV7-2, with a tentative D call TRBD2 (5 bases). The CDR3 has 14 amino acids. V lost 2 bases to trimming and J lost 6 bases, with 11 bases between them. Looked up from germline, CDR1 is SGHTA and CDR2 is FQGNSA. The CDR3: CASSLSLASNEQFF. In DNA, the CDR3 is TGTGCCAGCAGCTTAAGTCTAGCTAGCAATGAGCAGTTCTTC.

This clonotype was observed at least ten times. This chain's CDR3 is CASRPRMGYEQYF. CDR3 DNA: TGTGCCAGCAGACCCCGCATGGGCTACGAGCAGTACTTC. The rearrangement uses TRBV14 and TRBJ2-7; no clear D gene. This CDR3 region has 13 residues. Germline V lookup: CDR1 SGHDN, CDR2 FVKESK. Trimming cost V 6 bases and J 3 bases, with 12 bases left between them.

This clonotype was picked up a small number of times. DNA for the CDR3: TGTGCCAGCAGTTCGGAGACAGGGAGCAATCAGCCCCAGCATTTT. Translated, it gives CASSSETGSNQPQHF. This chain connects TRBV12-3 or TRBV12-4 to TRBJ1-5; TRBD1 agrees at 7 bases. Trimming took 4 bases from V and 1 from J; bases not matched to a gene: 4. CDR3 length equals 15 residues.

V gene TRBV5-1 combines with J gene TRBJ1-4; the D is unclear. This CDR3 region has 14 residues. Trimming took 0 bases from V and 7 from J, leaving 10 bases between them. Germline CDR1 reads SGHRS; CDR2 reads YFSETQ. The DNA of the CDR3 is TGCGCCAGCAGCTTGGGAGTGGATAGTGAAAAACTGTTTTTT. Its protein is CASSLGVDSEKLFF. Variable domain in full (rest from reference TRBV5-1 and TRBJ1-4): KAGVTQTPRYLIKTRGQQVTLSCSPISGHRSVSWYQQTPGQGLQFLFEYFSETQRNKGNFPGRFSGRQFSNSRSEMNVSTLELGDSALYLCASSLGVDSEKLFFGSGTQLSVL.

The V and J genes are TRBV7-6 and TRBJ2-2; D is possibly TRBD1 or TRBD2 (5 bases each). CDR1 is SGHVS and CDR2 is FNYEAQ in the germline V gene. The ends were cut back, 6 bases at V and 4 bases at J, with 15 bases in the middle. The CDR3 runs 15 residues. The CDR3 reads CASRSADIPTGELFF. CDR3 nucleotide sequence: TGTGCCAGCAGATCAGCGGACATTCCCACCGGGGAGCTGTTTTTT.

CDR3 sequence reads: CATSSATGADTQYF. In DNA, the CDR3 is TGTGCCACCAGCAGCGCTACAGGGGCAGATACGCAGTATTTT. This chain links TRBV15 with TRBJ2-3, with 7 bases that match TRBD1. CDR1 and CDR2 from the germline V gene are LNHNV and YYDKDF (reference sequence). After removal of 3 bases from V and 4 bases from J, the junction contained 4 bases not matched to a gene. This CDR3 is 14 amino acids long. Supplemented by reference TRBV15 and TRBJ2-3, the full variable domain reads DAMVIQNPRYQVTQFGKPVTLSCSQTLNHNVMYWYQQKSSQAPKLLFHYYDKDFNNEADTPDNFQSRRPNTSFCFLDIRSPGLGDTAMYLCATSSATGADTQYFGPGTRLTVL.

This clonotype was seen only a few times. A junction boundary mismatches the germline segment, possibly from a read error. CDR3 protein: CASSLQGARQPRHF. The CDR3, as DNA: TGTGCCAGCAGTCTACAGGGGGCTCGTCAGCCCCGGCATTTT. The J gene is TRBJ1-5, the V gene TRBV28; TRBD1 matches at 9 bases. CDR3 size: 14 residues. Germline CDR1 and CDR2: MDHEN and SYDVKM. Based on the CDR3 plus reference TRBV28 and TRBJ1-5, the full variable domain is DVKVTQSSRYLVKRTGEKVFLECVQDMDHENMFWYRQDPGLGLRLIYFSYDVKMKEKGDIPEGYSVSREKKERFSLILESASTNQTSMYLCASSLQGARQPRHFGDGTRLSIL.

This clonotype showed up just a few times. This rearrangement joins TRBV24-1 to TRBJ2-1; the D gene is possibly TRBD1 (6 bases). The CDR3 extends over 16 amino acids. Trimming shortened V by 5 bases and J by 4 bases, and 17 bases separated the two germline ends. Germline V CDR1 and CDR2: KGHDR, SFDVKD. For the CDR3, the DNA is TGTGCCACCAGTGGACCAGGGGATATGATGTACAATGAGCAGTTCTTC. Translating gives CATSGPGDMMYNEQFF.

A note on this clonotype: The junction and the germline gene differ at one end; a read error may be behind it. V usage is TRBV13 and J usage is TRBJ1-1; D not resolved. The CDR3 runs 15 residues. Germline V gene data show CDR1 as PRHDT and CDR2 as FYEKMQ (reference sequence). In nucleotides, the CDR3 is TGTGCCGGCAGCACACGACCCACTGGCTACACTGAAGCTTTCTTT. Amino acids: CAGSTRPTGYTEAFF.

The rearrangement joins TRBV20-1 to TRBJ2-3; 9 bases line up with TRBD1. The CDR3 is 17 amino acids. The J segment lost 6 bases and the V segment lost 5 bases, leaving 18 bases of the junction unmatched. In germline, CDR1 is DFQATT, CDR2 SNEGSKA (reference sequence). In nucleotides, the CDR3 is TGCAGTGCTTCCCACTGGGGGCAGGGACAGGGCGCCGATACGCAGTATTTT. This sequence encodes CSASHWGQGQGADTQYF.

A few counts support this clonotype. This sequence joins TRBV18 and TRBJ2-5; tentatively, D is TRBD1 (5 bases). CDR3 length: 14 residues. The germline V and J ends were trimmed by 3 bases and 5 bases, with 13 bases remaining between them. Germline-derived CDR1 and CDR2 are KGHSH and LQKENI. In DNA, the CDR3 is TGTGCCAGCTCACCGGCCAGGGTGGGGGAGACCCAGTACTTC. Its translation: CASSPARVGETQYF.

The chain is built from TRBV28 and TRBJ1-4; TRBD1 agrees at 12 bases. V trimming: 6 bases; J trimming: 8 bases; junction bases outside the gene matches: 7. The length of the CDR3 is 15 residues. Germline V gene lookup returns CDR1 MDHEN and CDR2 SYDVKM. The CDR3 protein is CASSLGQGAKEKLFF. In DNA form, the CDR3 reads TGTGCCAGCAGCCTGGGACAGGGGGCGAAAGAAAAACTGTTTTTT. Looking up the rest from reference TRBV28 and TRBJ1-4 gives the full variable domain: DVKVTQSSRYLVKRTGEKVFLECVQDMDHENMFWYRQDPGLGLRLIYFSYDVKMKEKGDIPEGYSVSREKKERFSLILESASTNQTSMYLCASSLGQGAKEKLFFGSGTQLSVL.

The table lists this clonotype with a few counts. At one of its ends the junction is not consistent with the germline gene, which may arise from a read error. The gene calls are TRBV2 and TRBJ2-5; D unclear. CDR1 is SNHLY and CDR2 is FYNNEI in the germline V gene. The CDR3 runs to 12 residues. CDR3 sequence: CASSLQGETQYF. CDR3 nucleotide sequence: TGCGCCAGCTCACTTCAAGGAGAGACCCAGTACTTC. The full variable domain, completed using reference TRBV2 and TRBJ2-5, is EPEVTQTPSHQVTQMGQEVILRCVPISNHLYFYWYRQILGQKVEFLVSFYNNEISEKSEIFDDQFSVERPDGSNFTLKIRSTKLEDSAMYFCASSLQGETQYFGPGTRLLVL.

Only a few counts were recorded for this clonotype. V usage is TRBV11-2 and J usage is TRBJ2-5; 9 bases line up with TRBD1. The CDR3 contains 17 residues. Germline V gene lookup returns CDR1 SGHAT and CDR2 FQNNGV. The junction had 14 bases not matched to a gene; V was cut back by 6 bases and J by 3 bases. The CDR3 loop is CASSPGQGLLVEETQYF. The CDR3 region has the DNA TGTGCCAGCAGTCCCGGACAGGGGCTACTAGTTGAAGAGACCCAGTACTTC. Variable domain in full (rest from reference TRBV11-2 and TRBJ2-5): EAGVAQSPRYKIIEKRQSVAFWCNPISGHATLYWYQQILGQGPKLLIQFQNNGVVDDSQLPKDRFSAERLKGVDSTLKIQPAKLEDSAVYLCASSPGQGLLVEETQYFGPGTRLLVL.

This clonotype was detected many times. V and J are TRBV7-3 and TRBJ2-7, with 7 bases aligning to TRBD1. Germline lookup yields CDR1 SGHTA and CDR2 FQGTGA. This CDR3 comprises 18 residues. The trim removed 6 bases at V and 1 base at J, leaving 18 bases unmatched. In DNA form, the CDR3 reads TGTGCCAGCAGGTCCGCCGCCTACAGGGGCTACCCTTCCTACGAGCAGTACTTC. Its translation is CASRSAAYRGYPSYEQYF.

This clonotype was observed a handful of times. The conserved phenylalanine or tryptophan is not found at the CDR3 terminus, so this likely reflects a read error. The chain joins TRBV29-1 to TRBJ1-5; possibly TRBD1 for D (6 bases). This CDR3 is built from 13 residues. CDR1 and CDR2 (germline): SQVTM, ANQGSEA. The CDR3 nucleotides are TGTAGCGTGTCCACAGGGTCAGATCAGCCCCAGCATCTT. It yields the protein CSVSTGSDQPQHL.

Here the CDR3 DNA reads TGTGCCAGCAGCGTAGGCGGGAGGGCCGGAGATACGCAGTATTTT. Translated, it gives CASSVGGRAGDTQYF. This rearrangement joins TRBV9 to TRBJ2-3, with 9 bases fitting TRBD2. V dropped 0 bases and J dropped 5; count of bases not matched to a gene: 4. Looked up from germline, CDR1 is SGDLS and CDR2 is YYNGEE. The CDR3 length is 15 residues.

The chain couples TRBV6-2 or TRBV6-3 to TRBJ2-1, with 7 bases that match TRBD1. CDR3 size: 16 residues. Germline V gene data show CDR1 as MNHEY and CDR2 as SVGEGT. V lost 2 bases to trimming and J lost 2 bases; unmatched junction nucleotides: 6. DNA of the CDR3: TGTGCCAGCAGTTACCCGGGACAGACGGCCTACAATGAGCAGTTCTTC. Its translation: CASSYPGQTAYNEQFF.